The T cell receptor beta chain described here comes from a study of response to subunit inactivated influenza vaccine. Study-level findings and limits: The authors proposed limited new T cell recruitment per seasonal influenza vaccination.

A note on this clonotype: Antigen unknown.

Trimming shortened V by 10 bases and J by 4 bases, and 13 bases separated the two germline ends. The CDR3 contains 12 residues. Germline V gives CDR1 MNHEY, CDR2 SMNVEV (reference sequence). Using its own MiXCR run on the RT-PCR reads, TCRdb lists one record per CDR3 protein. The sample has more than 450,000 distinct CDR3 sequences, over 9.5% seen once. The material sequenced was PBMCs from blood, taken on the day of vaccination. The chain is built from TRBV27 and TRBJ1-2, with D hard to call. The sequence was collected from a man aged 45-65 years who received an inactivated influenza vaccine. The CDR3 DNA reads as TGTGCCACCCTGAGAGCCAGCTATGGCTACACCTTC. Translated, it gives CATLRASYGYTF.